These 3 T cell receptor beta chains came from one sample sequenced in a study of tumor-infiltrating lymphocytes in primary liver carcinoma. Starting from around 0.45 ug of total RNA, TCR beta cDNA was produced with a primer in the constant region. Investigators got TCR beta libraries out of three nested multiplex PCR rounds, done with slightly modified ARM-PCR. Primers for the first two PCR rounds were TRBV1-TRBV30 forward primers and a C-beta reverse primer (around 11 cycles per round). One entry per CDR3 protein results from TCRdb running MiXCR on the multiplex PCR reads. The profile shows fewer than 85,000 distinct CDR3 sequences, roughly 72% of them singletons. Co-extraction of RNA and DNA was performed on roughly 20-31 mg of unsorted bulk tissue. The sample taken for sequencing was tumor-adjacent normal liver tissue. These receptors came from a man aged 35-49 years with primary liver carcinoma and hepatitis B virus infection.

The DNA of the CDR3 is TGCGCCAGCAGCCAAGACGGTGGACCCACGGGAGATCGATGCACAGATACGCAGTATTTT. This encodes CASSQDGGPTGDRCTDTQYF. This chain links TRBV4-3 with TRBJ2-3; TRBD2 is a possible D gene (6 bases). The germline V gene has CDR1 LGHNA and CDR2 YSLEER. The CDR3 loop spans 20 amino acids. V lost 0 bases and J lost 1, with 23 bases in between.

Remarks on this clonotype: With a much larger clone just one base away, this may be a read error. The CDR3 end shows no conserved phenylalanine or tryptophan, and so a read error is likely. The chain links TRBV5-1 to TRBJ2-1, with TRBD2 identical over 9 bases. The CDR3 contains 15 residues. V lost 1 base, J lost 7 bases, and 6 bases stayed unmatched. CDR1 is SGHRS and CDR2 is YFSETQ in the germline V gene. The CDR3 bases are TGCGCCAGCAGCTTGAGTGTAGCGGGAGCTAATGAGCAGTTCCTC. Amino acids: CASSLSVAGANEQFL.

On this clonotype itself: Germline is not matched at one junction end, which may reflect a read error. The chain employs TRBV11-3 and TRBJ1-5; possible D gene TRBD1, 5 bases. Per the germline V gene, CDR1 is SGHNT and CDR2 is YENEEA. The CDR3 is 15 amino acids. The CDR3 DNA follows: TGTGCCATCAGCTTAGATCTGGGGGTGGCTCAGCCCCTGCATTTT. Translated, it gives CAISLDLGVAQPLHF.